The T cell receptor beta chain under discussion was sequenced for a study of OX40 agonist ivuxolimab in advanced cancers. For the study at large: Intravenous ivuxolimab at 0.01 to 10 mg/kg was given to patients every 2 weeks.

Germline V CDR1 and CDR2: SGHNT, YYREEE (reference sequence). CDR3 length: 14 residues. The V segment lost 3 bases and the J segment 6 bases; nucleotides outside the gene matches: 7. This table comes from immunoSEQ multiplex PCR, and its TCRdb copy is limited to in-frame clones, with some not included. Of about 89,000 clones detected, roughly 90% appear once; the ten largest clones hold about 0.76%. The chain couples TRBV5-4 to TRBJ2-7, with TRBD1 matching over 9 bases. The source is an adult with an advanced solid tumor such as melanoma, head and neck, liver or kidney cancer. The sequencing used CD4+ or CD8+ T cells sorted from blood, collected in a trial of the OX40 agonist ivuxolimab. In DNA, the CDR3 is TGTGCCAGCAGCTGGGGACAGGGTAGGGGCGAGCAGTACTTC. It specifies CASSWGQGRGEQYF.